Following are 2 T cell receptor beta chains from one sample sequenced in a study of T cell responses to AZD1222 COVID-19 vaccine. TCRdb's table, derived via immunoSEQ multiplex PCR, lists solely in-frame clones and lacks some. This repertoire shows 43,000 or so clones, about 92% found once; its top ten account for roughly two fifths. Sequencing used peripheral blood, obtained 28 days after the second AZD1222 dose. These receptors were taken from an adult who received the AZD1222 COVID-19 vaccine.

The CDR3 is CASSLEGGLSGNTIYF. The CDR3 bases are TGTGCCAGCAGCTTAGAAGGGGGGTTATCTGGAAACACCATATATTTT. The chain has TRBV11-2 and TRBJ1-3; maybe TRBD1 (6 bases). The CDR3 runs to 16 residues. From germline, CDR1 is SGHAT and CDR2 FQNNGV. Trimming took 0 bases from V and 1 from J, leaving 10 bases between them.

The chain carries TRBV27 and TRBJ2-3; a possible D gene is TRBD2 (6 bases). Germline assignment: CDR1 MNHEY and CDR2 SMNVEV (reference sequence). The CDR3 loop spans 16 amino acids. The V end was cut by 6 bases, the J end by 0 bases, with 16 bases between. This CDR3 is CASREGSGRSTDTQYF. In DNA, the CDR3 is TGTGCCAGCAGGGAGGGGAGCGGCCGCAGCACAGATACGCAGTATTTT.